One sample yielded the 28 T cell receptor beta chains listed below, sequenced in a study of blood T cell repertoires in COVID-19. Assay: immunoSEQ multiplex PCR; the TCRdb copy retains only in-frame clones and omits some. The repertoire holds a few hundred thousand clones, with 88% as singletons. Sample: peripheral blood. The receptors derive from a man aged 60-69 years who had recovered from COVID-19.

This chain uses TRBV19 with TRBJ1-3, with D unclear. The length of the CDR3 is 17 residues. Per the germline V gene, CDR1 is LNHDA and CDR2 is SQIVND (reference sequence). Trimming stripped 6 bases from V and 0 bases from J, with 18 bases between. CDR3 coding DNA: TGTGCCAGTAGCCCCTGGGGAGACCGAGGCTCTGGAAACACCATATATTTT. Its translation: CASSPWGDRGSGNTIYF.

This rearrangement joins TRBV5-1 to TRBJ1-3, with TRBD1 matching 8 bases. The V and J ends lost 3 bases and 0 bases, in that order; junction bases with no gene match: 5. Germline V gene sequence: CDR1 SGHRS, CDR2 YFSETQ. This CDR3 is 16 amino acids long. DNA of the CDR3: TGCGCCAGCAGCTCGGACAGGGTAGGCTCTGGAAACACCATATATTTT. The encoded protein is CASSSDRVGSGNTIYF. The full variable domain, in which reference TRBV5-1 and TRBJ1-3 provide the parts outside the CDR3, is KAGVTQTPRYLIKTRGQQVTLSCSPISGHRSVSWYQQTPGQGLQFLFEYFSETQRNKGNFPGRFSGRQFSNSRSEMNVSTLELGDSALYLCASSSDRVGSGNTIYFGEGSWLTVV.

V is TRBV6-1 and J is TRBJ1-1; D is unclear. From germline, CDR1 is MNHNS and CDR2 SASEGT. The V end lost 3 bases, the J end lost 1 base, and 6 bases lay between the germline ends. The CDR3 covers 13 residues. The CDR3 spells CASSDSRNTEAFF. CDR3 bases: TGTGCCAGCAGTGATAGTCGGAACACTGAAGCTTTCTTT.

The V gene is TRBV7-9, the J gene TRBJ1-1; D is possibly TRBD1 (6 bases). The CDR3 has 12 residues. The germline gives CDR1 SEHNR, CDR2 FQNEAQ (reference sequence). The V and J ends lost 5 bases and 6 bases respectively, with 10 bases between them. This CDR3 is CASSLRGSEAFF. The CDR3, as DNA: TGTGCCAGCAGCCTCAGGGGTTCTGAAGCTTTCTTT.

CDR3 protein: CASSSLERLSSYEQYF. DNA of the CDR3: TGTGCCAGCAGCTCACTGGAGCGCCTGAGCTCCTACGAGCAGTACTTC. The rearrangement joins TRBV7-2 to TRBJ2-7, with no clear D. The ends were cut back, 4 bases at V and 0 bases at J, with 16 bases in the middle. Germline assignment: CDR1 SGHTA and CDR2 FQGNSA. The CDR3 loop spans 16 amino acids.

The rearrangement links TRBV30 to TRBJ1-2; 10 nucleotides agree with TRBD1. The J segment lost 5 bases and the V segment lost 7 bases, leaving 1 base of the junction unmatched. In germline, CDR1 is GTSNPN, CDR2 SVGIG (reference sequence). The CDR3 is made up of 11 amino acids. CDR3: CASGQGYGYTF. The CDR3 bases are TGTGCCTCGGGACAGGGGTATGGCTACACCTTC.

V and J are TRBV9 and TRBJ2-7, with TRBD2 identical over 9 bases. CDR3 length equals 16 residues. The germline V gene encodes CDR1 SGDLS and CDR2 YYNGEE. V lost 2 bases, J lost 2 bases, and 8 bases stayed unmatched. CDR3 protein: CASSVDGGGATYEQYF. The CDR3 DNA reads TGTGCCAGCAGCGTGGACGGCGGGGGGGCAACCTACGAGCAGTACTTC.

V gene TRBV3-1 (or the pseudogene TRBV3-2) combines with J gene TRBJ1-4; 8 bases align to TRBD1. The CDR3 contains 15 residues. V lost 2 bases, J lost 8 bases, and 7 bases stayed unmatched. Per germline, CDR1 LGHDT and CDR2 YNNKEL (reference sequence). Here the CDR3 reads CASSQQRGTGEKLFF. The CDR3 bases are TGTGCCAGCAGCCAACAAAGGGGGACAGGAGAAAAACTGTTTTTT.

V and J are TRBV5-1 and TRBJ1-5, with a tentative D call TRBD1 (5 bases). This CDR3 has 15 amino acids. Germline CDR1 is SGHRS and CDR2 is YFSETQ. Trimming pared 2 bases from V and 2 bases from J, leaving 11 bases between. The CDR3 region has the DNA TGCGCCAGCAGCTTCGGGGGTTTGCGCAATCAGCCCCAGCATTTT. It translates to CASSFGGLRNQPQHF.

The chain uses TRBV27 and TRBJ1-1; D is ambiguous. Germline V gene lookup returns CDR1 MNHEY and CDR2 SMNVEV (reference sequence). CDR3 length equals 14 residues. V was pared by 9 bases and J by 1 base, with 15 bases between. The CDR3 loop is CASTFTGKNTEAFF. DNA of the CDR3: TGTGCCAGTACCTTTACGGGAAAGAACACTGAAGCTTTCTTT.

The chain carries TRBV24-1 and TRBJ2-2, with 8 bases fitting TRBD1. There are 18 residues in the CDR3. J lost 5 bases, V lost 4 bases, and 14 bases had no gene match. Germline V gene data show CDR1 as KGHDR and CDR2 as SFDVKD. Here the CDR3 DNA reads TGTGCCACCAGTGACCCCACAGGACAGGGCCGGGGGACCGGGGAGCTGTTTTTT. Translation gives CATSDPTGQGRGTGELFF.

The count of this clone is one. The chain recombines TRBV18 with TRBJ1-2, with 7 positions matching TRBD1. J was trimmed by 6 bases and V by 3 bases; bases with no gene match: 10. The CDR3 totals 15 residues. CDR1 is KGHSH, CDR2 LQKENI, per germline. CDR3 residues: CASSPGRQGSDGYTF. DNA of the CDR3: TGTGCCAGCTCACCGGGGCGACAGGGTTCGGATGGCTACACCTTC. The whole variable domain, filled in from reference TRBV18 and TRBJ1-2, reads NAGVMQNPRHLVRRRGQEARLRCSPMKGHSHVYWYRQLPEEGLKFMVYLQKENIIDESGMPKERFSAEFPKEGPSILRIQQVVRGDSAAYFCASSPGRQGSDGYTFGSGTRLTVV.

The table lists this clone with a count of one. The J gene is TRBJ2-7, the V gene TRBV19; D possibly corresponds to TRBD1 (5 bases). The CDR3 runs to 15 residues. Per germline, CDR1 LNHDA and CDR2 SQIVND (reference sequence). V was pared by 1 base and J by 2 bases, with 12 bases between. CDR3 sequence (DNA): TGTGCCAGTAGTATAGTCCGAGCAGGGCCCTACGAGCAGTACTTC. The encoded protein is CASSIVRAGPYEQYF.

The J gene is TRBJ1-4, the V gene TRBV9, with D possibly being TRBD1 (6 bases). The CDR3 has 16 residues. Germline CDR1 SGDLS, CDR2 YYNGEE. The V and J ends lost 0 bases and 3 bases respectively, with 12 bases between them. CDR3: CASSVEQGRANEKLFF. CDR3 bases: TGTGCCAGCAGCGTAGAACAGGGTCGGGCTAATGAAAAACTGTTTTTT.

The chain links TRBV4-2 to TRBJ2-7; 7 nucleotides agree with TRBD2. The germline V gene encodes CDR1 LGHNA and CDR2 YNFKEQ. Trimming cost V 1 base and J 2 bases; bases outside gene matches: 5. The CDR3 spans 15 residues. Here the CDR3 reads CASSQAPGGTYEQYF. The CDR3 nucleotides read TGTGCCAGCAGCCAAGCCCCCGGGGGGACCTACGAGCAGTACTTC.

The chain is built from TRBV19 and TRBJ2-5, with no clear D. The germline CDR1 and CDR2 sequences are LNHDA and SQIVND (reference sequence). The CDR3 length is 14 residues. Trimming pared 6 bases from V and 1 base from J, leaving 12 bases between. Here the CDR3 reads CASRRDSLQETQYF. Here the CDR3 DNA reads TGTGCCAGTAGGAGAGACTCTCTCCAAGAGACCCAGTACTTC. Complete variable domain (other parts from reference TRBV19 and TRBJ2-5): DGGITQSPKYLFRKEGQNVTLSCEQNLNHDAMYWYRQDPGQGLRLIYYSQIVNDFQKGDIAEGYSVSREKKESFPLTVTSAQKNPTAFYLCASRRDSLQETQYFGPGTRLLVL.

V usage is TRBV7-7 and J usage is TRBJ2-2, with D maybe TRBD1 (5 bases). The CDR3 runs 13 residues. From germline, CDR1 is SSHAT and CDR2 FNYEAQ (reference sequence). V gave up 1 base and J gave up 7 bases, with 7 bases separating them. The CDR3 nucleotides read TGTGCCAGCAGCTTAGTTAGGGGCGGGGAGCTGTTTTTT. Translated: CASSLVRGGELFF.

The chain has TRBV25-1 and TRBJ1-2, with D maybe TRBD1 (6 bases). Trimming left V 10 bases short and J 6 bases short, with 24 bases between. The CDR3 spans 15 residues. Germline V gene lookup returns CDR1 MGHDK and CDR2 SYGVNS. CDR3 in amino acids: CATSLTGGPGDGYTF. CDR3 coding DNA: TGTGCCACCTCCTTGACGGGGGGCCCTGGCGATGGCTACACCTTC.

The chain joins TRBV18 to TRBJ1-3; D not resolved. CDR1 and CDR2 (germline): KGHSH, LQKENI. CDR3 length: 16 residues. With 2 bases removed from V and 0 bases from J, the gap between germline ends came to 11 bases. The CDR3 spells CASSPTGVLSGNTIYF. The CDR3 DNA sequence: TGTGCCAGCTCACCAACCGGGGTCCTCTCTGGAAACACCATATATTTT.

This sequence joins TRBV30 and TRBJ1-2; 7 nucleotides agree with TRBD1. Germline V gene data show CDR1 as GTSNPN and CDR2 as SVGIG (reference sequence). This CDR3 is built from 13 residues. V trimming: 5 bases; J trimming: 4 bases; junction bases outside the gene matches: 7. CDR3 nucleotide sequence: TGTGCCTGGGAAGAAGGGGGCTTCTATGGCTACACCTTC. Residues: CAWEEGGFYGYTF.

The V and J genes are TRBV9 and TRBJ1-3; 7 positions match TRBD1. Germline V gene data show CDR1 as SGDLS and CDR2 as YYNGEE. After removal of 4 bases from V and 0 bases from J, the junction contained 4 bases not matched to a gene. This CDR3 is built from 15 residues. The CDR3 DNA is TGTGCCAGCAGCCAGACAGGGTTCTCTGGAAACACCATATATTTT. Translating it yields CASSQTGFSGNTIYF.

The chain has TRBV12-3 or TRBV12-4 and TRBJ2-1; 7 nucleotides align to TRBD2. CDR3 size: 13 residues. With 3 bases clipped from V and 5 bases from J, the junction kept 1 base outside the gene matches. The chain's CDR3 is CASSFGGDNEQFF. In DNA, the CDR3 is TGTGCCAGCAGTTTTGGGGGGGACAATGAGCAGTTCTTC.

This chain's CDR3 is CASSLPGQGAYEQYF. The CDR3 region has the DNA TGTGCCAGCAGCTTGCCGGGACAGGGTGCGTACGAGCAGTACTTC. The rearrangement joins TRBV5-6 to TRBJ2-7; 9 nucleotides match TRBD1. V dropped 1 base and J dropped 4; count of bases not matched to a gene: 6. Germline lookup yields CDR1 SGHDT and CDR2 YYEEEE. The CDR3 has 15 amino acids.

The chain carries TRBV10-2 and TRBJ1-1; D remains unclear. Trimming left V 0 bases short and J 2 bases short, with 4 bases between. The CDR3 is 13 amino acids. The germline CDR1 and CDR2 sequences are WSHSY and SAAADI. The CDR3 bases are TGCGCCAGCAGTGAGTCCCAAAACACTGAAGCTTTCTTT. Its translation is CASSESQNTEAFF.

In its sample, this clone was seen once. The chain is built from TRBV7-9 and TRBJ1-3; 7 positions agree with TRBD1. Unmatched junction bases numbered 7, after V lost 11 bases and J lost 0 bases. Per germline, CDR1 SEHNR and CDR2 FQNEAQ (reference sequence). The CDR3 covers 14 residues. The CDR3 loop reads CAELGTVSGNTIYF. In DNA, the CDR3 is TGTGCCGAACTTGGGACAGTCTCTGGAAACACCATATATTTT.

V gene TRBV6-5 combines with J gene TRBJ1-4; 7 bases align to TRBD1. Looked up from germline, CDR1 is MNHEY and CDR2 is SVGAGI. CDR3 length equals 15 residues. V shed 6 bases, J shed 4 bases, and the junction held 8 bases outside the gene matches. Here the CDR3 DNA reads TGTGCCAGCAGCTTACTCAGGGGGGATAATGAAAAACTGTTTTTT. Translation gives CASSLLRGDNEKLFF.

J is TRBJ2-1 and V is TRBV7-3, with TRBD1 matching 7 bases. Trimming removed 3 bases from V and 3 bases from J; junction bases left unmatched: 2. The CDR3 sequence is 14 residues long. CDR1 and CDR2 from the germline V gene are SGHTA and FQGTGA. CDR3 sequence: CASSLAGGYNEQFF. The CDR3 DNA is TGTGCCAGCAGCTTGGCAGGGGGCTACAATGAGCAGTTCTTC.

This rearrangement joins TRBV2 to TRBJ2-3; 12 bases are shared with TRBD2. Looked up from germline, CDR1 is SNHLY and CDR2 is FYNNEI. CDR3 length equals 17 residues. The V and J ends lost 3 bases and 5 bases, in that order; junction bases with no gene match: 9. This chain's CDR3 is CASSDLLAGGPEDTQYF. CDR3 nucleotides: TGTGCCAGCAGTGACCTTCTAGCGGGGGGGCCGGAAGATACGCAGTATTTT.